The clone carrying this T cell receptor (beta chain) was counted ten times or more. This entry comes from a study of T-cell reconstitution after alpha-beta-depleted transplantation in children. CDR3 length equals 15 residues. The V end lost 1 base, the J end lost 4 bases, and 10 bases lay between the germline ends. In germline, CDR1 is SNHLY, CDR2 FYNNEI. As it was prepared, the TCRbeta library received unique molecular identifiers. A single record per CDR3 protein comes from TCRdb applying MiXCR to the PCR reads. Of under 300,000 distinct CDR3 sequences listed, about 8.8% are singletons. The sequence came from a human donor who donated a stem cell graft to a child with SCID. The V gene is TRBV2, the J gene TRBJ2-2, with TRBD1 as a possible D gene (5 bases). The source was PBMCs from the stem cell graft donor, collected from the stem cell graft. CDR3 region: CASSEGQGGTGELFF. The CDR3 nucleotides read TGTGCCAGCAGTGAAGGGCAGGGCGGCACCGGGGAGCTGTTTTTT.